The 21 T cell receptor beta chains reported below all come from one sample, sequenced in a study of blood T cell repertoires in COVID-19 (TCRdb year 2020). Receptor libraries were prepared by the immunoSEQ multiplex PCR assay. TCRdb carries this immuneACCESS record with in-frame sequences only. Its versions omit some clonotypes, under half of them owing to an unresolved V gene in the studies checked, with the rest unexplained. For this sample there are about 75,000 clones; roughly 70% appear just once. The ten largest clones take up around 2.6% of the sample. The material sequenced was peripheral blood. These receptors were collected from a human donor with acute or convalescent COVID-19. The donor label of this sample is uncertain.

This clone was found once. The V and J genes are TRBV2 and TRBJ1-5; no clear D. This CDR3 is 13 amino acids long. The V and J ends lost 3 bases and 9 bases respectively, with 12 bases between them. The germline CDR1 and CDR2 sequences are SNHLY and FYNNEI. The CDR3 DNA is TGTGCCAGCAGTGATGGGCGGGAGTTGCCCCAGCATTTT. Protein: CASSDGRELPQHF.

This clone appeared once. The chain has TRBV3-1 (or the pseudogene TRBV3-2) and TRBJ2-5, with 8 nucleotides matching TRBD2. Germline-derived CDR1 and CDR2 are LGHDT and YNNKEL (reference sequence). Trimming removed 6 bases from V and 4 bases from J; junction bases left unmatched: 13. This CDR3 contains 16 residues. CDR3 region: CASSSGRGGGRETQYF. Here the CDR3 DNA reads TGTGCCAGCAGTTCCGGGAGGGGCGGGGGGCGAGAGACCCAGTACTTC.

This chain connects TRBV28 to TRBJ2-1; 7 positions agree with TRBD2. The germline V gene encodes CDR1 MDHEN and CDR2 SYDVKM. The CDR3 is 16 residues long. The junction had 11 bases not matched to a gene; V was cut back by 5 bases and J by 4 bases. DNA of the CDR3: TGTGCCAGCAGTCCCGACTCTAGCGGCCCGTACAATGAGCAGTTCTTC. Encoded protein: CASSPDSSGPYNEQFF.

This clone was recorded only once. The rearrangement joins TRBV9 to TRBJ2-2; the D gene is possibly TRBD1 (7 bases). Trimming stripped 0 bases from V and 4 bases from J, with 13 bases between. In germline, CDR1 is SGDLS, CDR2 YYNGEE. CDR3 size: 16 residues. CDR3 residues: CASSVDGGGFTGELFF. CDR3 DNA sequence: TGTGCCAGCAGCGTAGATGGAGGGGGCTTCACCGGGGAGCTGTTTTTT.

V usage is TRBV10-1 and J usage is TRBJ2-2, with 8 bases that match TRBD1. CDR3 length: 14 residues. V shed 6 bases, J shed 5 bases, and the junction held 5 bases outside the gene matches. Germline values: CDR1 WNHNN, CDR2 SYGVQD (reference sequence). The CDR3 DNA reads TGCGCCAGCAGGGCAGGGGGCGATACCGGGGAGCTGTTTTTT. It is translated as CASRAGGDTGELFF.

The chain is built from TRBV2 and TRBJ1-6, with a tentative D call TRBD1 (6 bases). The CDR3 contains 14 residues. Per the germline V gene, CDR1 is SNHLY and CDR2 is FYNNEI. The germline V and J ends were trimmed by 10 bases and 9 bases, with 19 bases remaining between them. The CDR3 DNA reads TGTGCCACCGGACGGGGGGCGGACGGTTCACCCCTCCACTTT. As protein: CATGRGADGSPLHF.

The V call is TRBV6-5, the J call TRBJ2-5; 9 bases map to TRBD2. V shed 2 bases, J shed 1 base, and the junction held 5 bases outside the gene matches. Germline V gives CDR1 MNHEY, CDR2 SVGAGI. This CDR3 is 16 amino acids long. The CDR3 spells CASSYRSGGTQETQYF. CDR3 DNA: TGTGCCAGCAGTTACAGGAGCGGGGGGACCCAAGAGACCCAGTACTTC.

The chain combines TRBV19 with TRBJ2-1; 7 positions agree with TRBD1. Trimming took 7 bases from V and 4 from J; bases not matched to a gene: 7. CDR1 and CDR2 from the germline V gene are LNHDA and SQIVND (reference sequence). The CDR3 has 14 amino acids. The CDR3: CASNKGAPYNEQFF. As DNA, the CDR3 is TGTGCCAGTAACAAGGGGGCCCCTTACAATGAGCAGTTCTTC.

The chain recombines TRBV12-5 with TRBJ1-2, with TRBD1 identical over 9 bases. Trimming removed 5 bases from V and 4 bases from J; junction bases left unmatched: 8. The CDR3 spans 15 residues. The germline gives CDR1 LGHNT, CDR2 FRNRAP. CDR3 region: CASGPGQGSGYGYTF. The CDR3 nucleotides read TGTGCTAGTGGTCCCGGACAGGGGAGCGGCTATGGCTACACCTTC.

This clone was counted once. The CDR3 here is CASSLSGTSGYEQYF. DNA for the CDR3: TGTGCCAGCAGCTTATCCGGGACTAGCGGCTACGAGCAGTACTTC. This chain joins TRBV7-3 and TRBJ2-7; 11 nucleotides agree with TRBD2. Germline assignment: CDR1 SGHTA and CDR2 FQGTGA. The CDR3 runs to 15 residues. After removal of 2 bases from V and 3 bases from J, the junction contained 3 bases not matched to a gene.

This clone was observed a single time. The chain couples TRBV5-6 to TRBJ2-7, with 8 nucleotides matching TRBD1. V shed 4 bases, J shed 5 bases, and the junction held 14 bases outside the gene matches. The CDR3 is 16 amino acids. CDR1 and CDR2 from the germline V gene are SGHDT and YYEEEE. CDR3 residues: CASSAATGAELDEQYV. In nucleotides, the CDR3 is TGTGCCAGCAGCGCAGCGACAGGGGCCGAGCTTGACGAGCAGTACGTC.

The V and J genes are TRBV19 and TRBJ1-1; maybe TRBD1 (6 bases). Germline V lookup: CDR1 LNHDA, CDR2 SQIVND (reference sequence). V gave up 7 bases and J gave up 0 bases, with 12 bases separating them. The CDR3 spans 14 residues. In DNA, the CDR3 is TGTGCCAGTACCCTAGGACAGATGAACACTGAAGCTTTCTTT. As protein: CASTLGQMNTEAFF.

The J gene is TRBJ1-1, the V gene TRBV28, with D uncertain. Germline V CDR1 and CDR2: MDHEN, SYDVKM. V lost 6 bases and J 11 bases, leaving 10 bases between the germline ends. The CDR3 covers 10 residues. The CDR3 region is CASSARWAFF. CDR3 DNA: TGTGCCAGCAGCGCACGGTGGGCTTTCTTT.

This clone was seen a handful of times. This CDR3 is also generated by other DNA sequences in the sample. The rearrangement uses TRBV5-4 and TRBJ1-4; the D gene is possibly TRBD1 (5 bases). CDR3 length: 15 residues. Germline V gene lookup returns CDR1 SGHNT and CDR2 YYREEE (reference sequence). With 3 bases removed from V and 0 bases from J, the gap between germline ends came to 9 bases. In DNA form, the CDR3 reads TGTGCCAGCAGCTCACAGGCTGCAACTAATGAAAAACTGTTTTTT. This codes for CASSSQAATNEKLFF.

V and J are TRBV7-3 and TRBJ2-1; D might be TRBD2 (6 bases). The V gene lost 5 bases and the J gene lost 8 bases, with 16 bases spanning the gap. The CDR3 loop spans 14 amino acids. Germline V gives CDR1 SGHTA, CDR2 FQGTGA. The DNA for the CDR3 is TGTGCCAGCAGCCGGGACTCCGGCACGGATGAGCAGTTCTTC. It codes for CASSRDSGTDEQFF. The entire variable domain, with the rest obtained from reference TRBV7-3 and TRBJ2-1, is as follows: GAGVSQTPSNKVTEKGKYVELRCDPISGHTALYWYRQSLGQGPEFLIYFQGTGAADDSGLPNDRFFAVRPEGSVSTLKIQRTERGDSAVYLCASSRDSGTDEQFFGPGTRLTVL.

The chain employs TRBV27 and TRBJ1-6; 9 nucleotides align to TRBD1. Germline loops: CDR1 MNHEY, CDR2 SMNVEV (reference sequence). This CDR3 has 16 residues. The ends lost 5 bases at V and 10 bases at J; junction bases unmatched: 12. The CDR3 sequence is CASSPQGAIRGSPLHF. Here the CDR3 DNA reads TGTGCCAGCAGTCCACAGGGGGCGATTCGAGGGTCACCCCTCCACTTT.

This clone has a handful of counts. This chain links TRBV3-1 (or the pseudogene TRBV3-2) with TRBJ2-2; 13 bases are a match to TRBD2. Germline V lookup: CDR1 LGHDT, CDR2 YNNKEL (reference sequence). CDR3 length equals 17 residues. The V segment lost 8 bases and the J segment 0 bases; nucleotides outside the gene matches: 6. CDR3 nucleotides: TGTGCCAGCCGGAGGGGACTAGCGGGGACGAACACCGGGGAGCTGTTTTTT. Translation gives CASRRGLAGTNTGELFF.

The CDR3 protein is CAWRAGGNTEAFF. The CDR3, as DNA: TGTGCCTGGAGGGCAGGGGGGAACACTGAAGCTTTCTTT. The chain combines TRBV30 with TRBJ1-1; 7 nucleotides align to TRBD1. Germline CDR1 and CDR2: GTSNPN and SVGIG (reference sequence). This CDR3 has 13 amino acids. The V and J ends lost 3 bases and 1 base, in that order; junction bases with no gene match: 2.

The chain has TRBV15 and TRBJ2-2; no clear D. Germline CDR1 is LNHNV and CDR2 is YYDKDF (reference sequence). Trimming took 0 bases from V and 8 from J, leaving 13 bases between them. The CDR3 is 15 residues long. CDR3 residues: CATSRDRLVGGELFF. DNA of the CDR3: TGTGCCACCAGCAGAGATCGGTTGGTCGGTGGGGAGCTGTTTTTT.

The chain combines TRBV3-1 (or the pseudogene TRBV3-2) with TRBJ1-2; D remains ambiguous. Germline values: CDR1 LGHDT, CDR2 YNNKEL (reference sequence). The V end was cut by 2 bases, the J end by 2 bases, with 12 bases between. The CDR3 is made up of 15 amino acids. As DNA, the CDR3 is TGTGCCAGCAGCCAAATTTCGAGAACCAACTATGGCTACACCTTC. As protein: CASSQISRTNYGYTF.

The CDR3 nucleotides read TGTGCCAGCAGCCCTCCGGGGGTGGGTGAGCCCCAGCATTTT. It codes for CASSPPGVGEPQHF. The chain joins TRBV28 to TRBJ1-5, with D perhaps TRBD1 (5 bases). The CDR3 contains 14 residues. Germline V lookup: CDR1 MDHEN, CDR2 SYDVKM. With 6 bases removed from V and 8 bases from J, the gap between germline ends came to 17 bases.